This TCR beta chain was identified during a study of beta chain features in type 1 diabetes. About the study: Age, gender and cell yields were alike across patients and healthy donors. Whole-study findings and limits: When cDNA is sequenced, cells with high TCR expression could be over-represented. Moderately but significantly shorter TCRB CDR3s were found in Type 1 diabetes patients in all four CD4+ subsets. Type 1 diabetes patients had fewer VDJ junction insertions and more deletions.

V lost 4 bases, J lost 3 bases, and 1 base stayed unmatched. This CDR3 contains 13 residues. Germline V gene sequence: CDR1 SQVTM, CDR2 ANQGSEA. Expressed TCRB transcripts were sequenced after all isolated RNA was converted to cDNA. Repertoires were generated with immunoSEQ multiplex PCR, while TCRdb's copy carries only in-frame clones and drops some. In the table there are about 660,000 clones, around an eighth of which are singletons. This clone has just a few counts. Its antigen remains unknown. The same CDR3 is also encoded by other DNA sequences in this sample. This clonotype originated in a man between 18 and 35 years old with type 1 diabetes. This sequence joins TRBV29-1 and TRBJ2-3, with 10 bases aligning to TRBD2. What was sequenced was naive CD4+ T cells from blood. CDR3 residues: CSVGTSGTDTQYF. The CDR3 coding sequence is TGCAGCGTTGGGACTAGCGGTACAGATACGCAGTATTTT.